A single T cell receptor (beta chain) is shown here with its context. V trimming: 3 bases; J trimming: 4 bases; junction bases outside the gene matches: 4. The CDR3 totals 15 residues. Germline assignment: CDR1 KGHSH and CDR2 LQKENI. The sample originates from a study of blood T cell repertoires in COVID-19. The cohort comprised adults aged about 18 to 90 years residing in 20 to 30 US areas. Repertoires were generated with immunoSEQ multiplex PCR, while TCRdb's copy carries only in-frame clones and drops some. Of over 150,000 clones in the sample, about 90% were seen once. The TCR comes from a woman in her 50s who had recovered from COVID-19. The chain joins TRBV18 to TRBJ1-4; TRBD1 matches at 8 bases. Sequencing used PBMCs or T cells enriched from blood (not recorded which). In nucleotides, the CDR3 is TGTGCCAGCTCACCGGGGGGACAGGTTAATGAAAAACTGTTTTTT. It encodes CASSPGGQVNEKLFF.